Below, one T cell receptor (beta chain) is given with its context. Its antigen is not identified. Looked up from germline, CDR1 is SGHTA and CDR2 is FQGNSA. The CDR3 is made up of 16 amino acids. V lost 3 bases and J 1 base, leaving 13 bases between the germline ends. The data belong to a study of cytomegalovirus exposure and HLA in healthy donors. Whole-study findings and limits: As was reported, the classifier diagnosed cytomegalovirus status with high specificity and sensitivity. The study flagged around 160 TCR beta chains as cytomegalovirus-associated.

Assay: immunoSEQ multiplex PCR; the TCRdb copy retains only in-frame clones and omits some. Of around 49,000 clones listed, 94% are singletons. Sequenced input: PBMCs. The rearrangement links TRBV7-2 to TRBJ2-1; a weak D match, TRBD2 (6 bases). The TCR originated in a woman younger than 30 in good health and CMV-seropositive. CDR3 sequence reads: CASSFLGGPSYNEQFF. The CDR3 DNA sequence: TGTGCCAGCAGCTTTCTAGGAGGGCCTTCCTACAATGAGCAGTTCTTC. The full variable domain, its missing parts supplied by reference TRBV7-2 and TRBJ2-1, is GAGVSQSPSNKVTEKGKDVELRCDPISGHTALYWYRQSLGQGLEFLIYFQGNSAPDKSGLPSDRFSAERTGGSVSTLTIQRTQQEDSAVYLCASSFLGGPSYNEQFFGPGTRLTVL.